The present T cell receptor beta chain was sequenced within a study of CD8+CD57+ T cells in acquired aplastic anemia. Study-wide background: Across the sorted CD4+ and CD8+ cells, DNA amounts averaged roughly 3 ug.

Between the trimmed V and J ends, which lost 4 bases and 0 bases, there was a span of 11 bases. Germline CDR1 is SGHNT and CDR2 is YYREEE (reference sequence). The CDR3 spans 15 residues. TCR beta VDJ combinations and CDR3 sequences were profiled from genomic DNA. Via MiXCR, TCRdb re-called the reads, giving one row per CDR3 protein. The table records 400,000 to 450,000 distinct CDR3 sequences, 60% to 80% of them present only once. Specimen: sorted CD4+, CD8+, or CD8+CD57+ T cells (not recorded which) from PBMCs. The genes are TRBV5-4 and TRBJ1-3; D uncertain. The receptor was derived from a human donor in good health, serving as a control. The chain's CDR3 is CASSEARSSGNTIYF. CDR3 in DNA: TGTGCCAGCAGCGAAGCCAGATCCTCTGGAAACACCATATATTTT.